The clone carrying this TCR beta chain was counted a few times. Its antigen is undetermined. The data derive from a study of T cells after yellow fever vaccination. Trimming cost V 1 base and J 2 bases; bases outside gene matches: 4. Looked up from germline, CDR1 is SEHNR and CDR2 is FQNEAQ (reference sequence). There are 16 residues in the CDR3. They built TCR cDNA with 5'RACE template switching, a step that put in a universal primer site and UMIs. TCRdb independently ran MiXCR on the 5' RACE reads; one entry per CDR3 protein. The top ten clones hold around an eighth of a sample with some 550,000 distinct CDR3 sequences, approximately 21% of them seen once. Findings of the study overall: A small proportion of clonotypes was detected in both the CD4 and CD8 compartments. Among primary-vaccination clones, most reappeared after the booster, at 96% for CD4 and under 90% for CD8. Abundant clonotypes from the bulk population could contaminate FACS-sorted repertoires.

The sequencing here drew on PBMCs, taken 15 days after the yellow fever booster vaccination. The chain carries TRBV7-9 and TRBJ2-5, with 10 bases fitting TRBD1. This sequence originates from a man aged 30 to 39 who received the YFV17D yellow fever vaccine. This CDR3 reads CASSLGDRGPQETQYF. DNA for the CDR3: TGTGCCAGCAGCTTAGGAGACAGGGGGCCGCAAGAGACCCAGTACTTC.